Below are 25 T cell receptor beta chains sequenced from a single sample in a study of T-cell reconstitution after alpha-beta-depleted transplantation in children. Library preparation (for TCRbeta) was performed with unique molecular identifiers. A single record per CDR3 protein comes from TCRdb applying MiXCR to the PCR reads. The table has about 230,000 distinct CDR3 sequences, more than 7.5% seen once. This sample comprised PBMCs from the stem cell graft donor, obtained from the stem cell graft. The receptors stem from a human donor who donated a stem cell graft to a child with SCID.

CDR3 nucleotide sequence: TGCGCCAGCAGCCAAACGACAGAGGGCCTCAGAGCTTTCTTT. This codes for CASSQTTEGLRAFF. The chain joins TRBV4-3 to TRBJ1-1, with D possibly being TRBD1 (5 bases). The V gene lost 2 bases and the J gene lost 10 bases, with 17 bases spanning the gap. The CDR3 contains 14 residues. Germline CDR1 reads LGHNA; CDR2 reads YSLEER.

This clonotype was seen repeatedly, ten times or more. This CDR3 is CASSLAGTLRQPQHF. In DNA, the CDR3 is TGTGCCAGCAGCTTAGCCGGGACCTTAAGGCAGCCCCAGCATTTT. This chain joins TRBV7-2 and TRBJ1-5; tentatively, D is TRBD1 (5 bases). This CDR3 spans 15 amino acids. Germline V CDR1 and CDR2: SGHTA, FQGNSA. With 0 bases removed from V and 7 bases from J, the gap between germline ends came to 13 bases.

This clonotype was found a few times. This may stem from a read error, because a much larger clone lies one nucleotide away. The V gene is TRBV3-1, the J gene TRBJ1-2, with D unclear. CDR3 length: 14 residues. The germline CDR1 and CDR2 sequences are LGHDT and YNNKEL (reference sequence). The CDR3 reads CASSQEGQRYGYPF. The CDR3 coding sequence is TGTGCCAGCAGCCAAGAAGGCCAACGATATGGCTACCCCTTC.

This clonotype was seen repeatedly, ten times or more. This chain links TRBV2 with TRBJ2-5; D unclear. Germline CDR1 reads SNHLY; CDR2 reads FYNNEI. The CDR3 extends over 14 amino acids. Trimming pared 2 bases from V and 5 bases from J, leaving 12 bases between. For the CDR3, the DNA is TGTGCCAGCAGTGAAATGCAGGTGTTGGAGACCCAGTACTTC. Translated, it gives CASSEMQVLETQYF.

This clonotype was seen repeatedly, ten times or more. This sequence joins TRBV5-6 and TRBJ2-4; 7 positions agree with TRBD1. This CDR3 has 13 residues. Germline values: CDR1 SGHDT, CDR2 YYEEEE. J lost 9 bases, V lost 0 bases, and 3 bases had no gene match. CDR3 sequence reads: CASSLVRGSIQYF. The CDR3 coding sequence is TGTGCCAGCAGCTTGGTCAGGGGGAGCATTCAGTACTTC.

This clonotype has a count of ten or more. This chain uses TRBV5-1 with TRBJ2-7, with TRBD1 matching over 7 bases. Looked up from germline, CDR1 is SGHRS and CDR2 is YFSETQ. The CDR3 extends over 13 amino acids. V shed 5 bases and J 4 bases; nucleotides not matched to a gene: 6. DNA of the CDR3: TGCGCCAGCAGTCAGGGGGAGCGGTACGAGCAGTACTTC. Amino acids: CASSQGERYEQYF.

This clonotype has a count of ten or more. For the CDR3, the DNA is TGCGCCAGCAGCTTGAGGACTGAGACCCAGTACTTC. Protein product: CASSLRTETQYF. J is TRBJ2-5 and V is TRBV5-1; D is perhaps TRBD2 (5 bases). The germline gives CDR1 SGHRS, CDR2 YFSETQ. Trimming took off 1 base at V and 5 bases at J, with 6 bases between the two ends. There are 12 residues in the CDR3.

This clonotype was seen a few times. V usage is TRBV20-1 and J usage is TRBJ2-1; 11 nucleotides agree with TRBD2. CDR3 length: 17 residues. Trimming at V came to 5 bases and at J to 7 bases, leaving 16 bases not matched to a gene. The germline gives CDR1 DFQATT, CDR2 SNEGSKA (reference sequence). In nucleotides, the CDR3 is TGCAGTGCTCATTTTAGCGGGGGGGCGACGAAGGGGAATGAGCAGTTCTTC. Protein: CSAHFSGGATKGNEQFF.

This clonotype was seen repeatedly, ten times or more. This sequence joins TRBV6-2 or TRBV6-3 and TRBJ2-2; TRBD2 matches 13 bases. This CDR3 comprises 16 residues. Germline V lookup: CDR1 MNHEY, CDR2 SVGEGT. J lost 5 bases, V lost 6 bases, and 6 bases had no gene match. As DNA, the CDR3 is TGTGCCAGCAGGACCGGACTAGCGGGGGTTACCGGGGAGCTGTTTTTT. It specifies CASRTGLAGVTGELFF.

This clonotype was counted ten times or more. The chain uses TRBV20-1 and TRBJ1-4, with a tentative D call TRBD1 (6 bases). CDR3 size: 15 residues. Germline V gene sequence: CDR1 DFQATT, CDR2 SNEGSKA (reference sequence). Trimming stripped 0 bases from V and 2 bases from J, with 10 bases between. CDR3 protein: CSARDLQGTNEKLFF. DNA of the CDR3: TGCAGTGCTAGAGATCTCCAGGGGACTAATGAAAAACTGTTTTTT.

This clonotype was seen at least ten times. V is TRBV7-2 and J is TRBJ1-2; D is unclear. V lost 5 bases and J 4 bases, leaving 11 bases between the germline ends. This CDR3 has 13 residues. Looked up from germline, CDR1 is SGHTA and CDR2 is FQGNSA. The CDR3 nucleotides read TGTGCCAGCAGCCCTACGTTCGGCTATGGCTACACCTTC. This gives the protein CASSPTFGYGYTF. The full variable domain, rest sourced from reference TRBV7-2 and TRBJ1-2, is GAGVSQSPSNKVTEKGKDVELRCDPISGHTALYWYRQSLGQGLEFLIYFQGNSAPDKSGLPSDRFSAERTGGSVSTLTIQRTQQEDSAVYLCASSPTFGYGYTFGSGTRLTVV.

This clonotype was detected many times. The rearrangement joins TRBV7-9 to TRBJ2-1; 8 bases match TRBD1. The CDR3 consists of 14 residues. Losses at the gene ends were 4 bases for V and 4 bases for J; bases not matched to a gene: 3. Germline CDR1 and CDR2: SEHNR and FQNEAQ (reference sequence). The CDR3 loop reads CASSSTGVYNEQFF. In DNA, the CDR3 is TGTGCCAGCAGCTCGACAGGGGTTTACAATGAGCAGTTCTTC. Filled out from reference TRBV7-9 and TRBJ2-1, the complete variable domain reads DTGVSQNPRHKITKRGQNVTFRCDPISEHNRLYWYRQTLGQGPEFLTYFQNEAQLEKSRLLSDRFSAERPKGSFSTLEIQRTEQGDSAMYLCASSSTGVYNEQFFGPGTRLTVL.

This clonotype was seen repeatedly, ten times or more. The chain has TRBV2 and TRBJ2-1, with 10 bases matching TRBD2. The V gene's germline CDR1 is SNHLY and CDR2 FYNNEI. Trimming at V came to 6 bases and at J to 4 bases, leaving 6 bases not matched to a gene. The CDR3 covers 15 residues. The DNA for the CDR3 is TGTGCCAGCAGAAAAAGCGGGGGGGCGTACAATGAGCAGTTCTTC. This translates into CASRKSGGAYNEQFF.

The chain couples TRBV3-1 to TRBJ2-1, with TRBD2 identical over 15 bases. The germline V gene encodes CDR1 LGHDT and CDR2 YNNKEL (reference sequence). CDR3 length: 18 amino acids. The J segment lost 3 bases and the V segment lost 1 base, leaving 4 bases of the junction unmatched. Written as DNA, the CDR3 is TGTGCCAGCAGCCAAGGGACTAGCGGGGGGGCTGACTACAATGAGCAGTTCTTC. Translating gives CASSQGTSGGADYNEQFF.

This clonotype showed up just a few times. The rearrangement uses TRBV18 and TRBJ1-3; D possibly corresponds to TRBD1 (5 bases). The V and J ends lost 2 bases and 0 bases respectively, with 11 bases between them. The germline V gene has CDR1 KGHSH and CDR2 LQKENI. The CDR3 loop spans 16 amino acids. CDR3 sequence: CASSPAAGPSGNTIYF. The CDR3 nucleotides are TGTGCCAGCTCACCAGCGGCAGGGCCCTCTGGAAACACCATATATTTT.

Many counts were recorded for this clonotype. The CDR3 DNA sequence: TGCGCCAGCAGCTCCGGGGGGCAGTTTGGTGAAGCTTTCTTT. It yields the protein CASSSGGQFGEAFF. J is TRBJ1-1 and V is TRBV5-1; TRBD1 is a possible D gene (6 bases). The CDR3 loop spans 14 amino acids. The germline gives CDR1 SGHRS, CDR2 YFSETQ. With 3 bases removed from V and 7 bases from J, the gap between germline ends came to 16 bases.

The chain uses TRBV15 and TRBJ2-5; D is ambiguous. In germline, CDR1 is LNHNV, CDR2 YYDKDF (reference sequence). The CDR3 consists of 13 residues. V lost 11 bases and J 4 bases, leaving 17 bases between the germline ends. Written as DNA, the CDR3 is TGTGCCCGTGAAGACCCAACGGGAGAGACCCAGTACTTC. Amino acids: CAREDPTGETQYF.

This clonotype has a count of ten or more. The chain's CDR3 is CASSPVPGQGVGYTF. The CDR3 nucleotides are TGTGCCAGCAGTCCCGTCCCGGGACAGGGCGTTGGCTACACCTTC. V and J are TRBV7-9 and TRBJ1-2; 9 bases align to TRBD1. Trimming cost V 6 bases and J 7 bases; bases outside gene matches: 12. The germline V gene has CDR1 SEHNR and CDR2 FQNEAQ (reference sequence). CDR3 length: 15 amino acids.

Points on this clonotype: This may stem from a read error, because a much larger clone lies one nucleotide away. This rearrangement joins TRBV7-9 to TRBJ2-7; tentatively, D is TRBD1 or TRBD2 (5 bases each). The germline CDR1 and CDR2 sequences are SEHNR and FQNEAQ (reference sequence). This CDR3 contains 14 residues. Written as DNA, the CDR3 is TGTGGCAGCAGCCCGGGGACCCTAACCTACGAGCAGTACTTC. Translating it yields CGSSPGTLTYEQYF.

This clonotype was seen many times. This rearrangement joins TRBV5-1 to TRBJ1-1, with D perhaps matching TRBD1 (6 bases). The CDR3 runs 15 residues. V gave up 2 bases and J gave up 8 bases, with 19 bases separating them. The germline V gene encodes CDR1 SGHRS and CDR2 YFSETQ. The CDR3 DNA follows: TGCGCCAGCAGCTTTGCGGGGGGGCGCGGATTGGAAGCTTTCTTT. As protein: CASSFAGGRGLEAFF.

This clonotype has a count of ten or more. The rearrangement uses TRBV6-5 and TRBJ2-7; D is perhaps TRBD1 (5 bases). V was trimmed by 6 bases and J by 5 bases, leaving 20 bases between them. This CDR3 has 15 residues. Per the germline V gene, CDR1 is MNHEY and CDR2 is SVGAGI. This chain's CDR3 is CASSRWQGGRHEQYF. The CDR3, as DNA: TGTGCCAGCAGCCGTTGGCAGGGTGGTCGACACGAGCAGTACTTC.

The J gene is TRBJ2-1, the V gene TRBV11-3; 9 bases map to TRBD1. The CDR3 consists of 16 residues. Germline loops: CDR1 SGHNT, CDR2 YENEEA. V trimming: 5 bases; J trimming: 2 bases; junction bases outside the gene matches: 7. CDR3 sequence: CASSDYRGRAYNEQFF. In DNA form, the CDR3 reads TGTGCCAGCAGCGACTACAGGGGGCGAGCCTACAATGAGCAGTTCTTC.

This clonotype was counted ten times or more. This chain joins TRBV5-5 and TRBJ2-1; no definite D call. V lost 2 bases and J 7 bases, leaving 7 bases between the germline ends. Germline assignment: CDR1 SGHKS and CDR2 YYEKEE (reference sequence). This CDR3 is built from 12 residues. CDR3 residues: CASSLLENEQFF. The CDR3 DNA is TGTGCCAGCAGCTTATTAGAAAATGAGCAGTTCTTC.

This clonotype has ten or more counts. The V and J genes are TRBV5-1 and TRBJ2-1, with 9 bases aligning to TRBD1. The CDR3 length is 15 residues. The V and J ends lost 0 bases and 5 bases, in that order; junction bases with no gene match: 3. The V gene's germline CDR1 is SGHRS and CDR2 YFSETQ. The CDR3 sequence is CASSLGDRDNNEQFF. For the CDR3, the DNA is TGCGCCAGCAGCTTGGGGGACAGGGATAACAATGAGCAGTTCTTC.

Many counts were recorded for this clonotype. V is TRBV12-3 or TRBV12-4 and J is TRBJ1-1; D is unclear. The CDR3 has 15 residues. Trimming cost V 6 bases and J 10 bases, with 24 bases left between them. The DNA for the CDR3 is TGTGCCAGCAGCCAAAACGGCAGGAGTGCAGAGGGAGCTTTCTTT. Translation: CASSQNGRSAEGAFF.